Listed below are T cell receptor beta chains from one sample, sequenced in a study of human T cells and chemical hapten exposure. TCRdb reprocessed the RACE reads via MiXCR and lists one record per CDR3 protein. The data contain 35,000 to 55,000 distinct CDR3 sequences, around 3.4% of them singletons. The sequencing input was whole blood. These receptors all stem from a human donor in good health. Some clones in this sample may be carry-over from other donors' samples. The CDR3 runs from the conserved cysteine through the conserved F or W. Fields, in order: D gene, J gene, V gene, clone size, CDR3 protein, CDR3 DNA. A D gene is named only where the DNA matches it firmly. Part of the rows lack a size; the others show once, few, many or a class for expanded clones.

NA,TRBJ1-2,TRBV28,many,CASSSRRGYSYTF,TGTGCCAGCAGTTCGAGGAGGGGGTACAGCTACACCTTC
TRBD1,TRBJ2-7,TRBV19,few,CASPNDRDEQYF,TGTGCCAGCCCTAACGACAGGGACGAGCAGTACTTC
TRBD2,TRBJ2-1,TRBV3-1,many,CASSQAGRAGVGNEQFF,TGTGCCAGCAGCCAAGCGGGTCGGGCGGGAGTGGGGAATGAGCAGTTCTTC
NA,TRBJ2-7,TRBV7-9,few,CASSPPGPGPHEQYF,TGTGCCAGCAGCCCCCCGGGACCCGGGCCCCACGAGCAGTACTTC
NA,TRBJ2-7,TRBV5-1,many,CASSYDLDEQYF,TGCGCCAGCAGCTACGATTTGGACGAGCAGTACTTC
NA,TRBJ2-7,TRBV4-1,few,CASSQDRWGFHYEQYF,TGCGCCAGCAGCCAAGATCGCTGGGGTTTTCACTACGAGCAGTACTTC
TRBD2,TRBJ2-1,TRBV10-3,many,CAISGHYSGRADNEQFF,TGTGCCATCAGTGGGCATTATAGCGGGAGGGCGGACAATGAGCAGTTCTTC
TRBD2,TRBJ2-1,TRBV6-5,few,CASSYVGLAGDNEQFF,TGTGCCAGCAGTTACGTGGGACTAGCGGGCGACAATGAGCAGTTCTTC
NA,TRBJ2-1,TRBV11-2,many,CASSLAHNEQFF,TGTGCCAGCAGCTTAGCTCACAATGAGCAGTTCTTC
NA,TRBJ1-2,TRBV29-1,many,CSVEGVVRGYTF,TGCAGCGTCGAGGGGGTGGTACGCGGCTACACCTTC
TRBD2,TRBJ2-4,TRBV28,NA,CASSLAGVKNIQYF,TGTGCCAGCAGTCTAGCGGGAGTAAAAAACATTCAGTACTTC
TRBD1,TRBJ2-5,TRBV27,many,CASSLSLGQGWETQYF,TGTGCCAGCAGTTTATCCCTGGGACAGGGATGGGAGACCCAGTACTTC
NA,TRBJ1-5,TRBV27,NA,CASSWAEISNQPQHF,TGTGCCAGCAGTTGGGCAGAGATTAGCAATCAGCCCCAGCATTTT
NA,TRBJ2-7,TRBV10-2,many,CASESPQGPYEQYF,TGCGCCAGCGAGTCCCCACAGGGCCCCTACGAGCAGTACTTC
TRBD2,TRBJ2-1,TRBV20-1,many,CSASWGTSGRKWEQFF,TGCAGTGCTAGTTGGGGGACTAGCGGGAGGAAATGGGAGCAGTTCTTC
NA,TRBJ2-3,TRBV2,many,CASSMRMDTQYF,TGTGCCAGCAGTATGAGAATGGATACGCAGTATTTT
TRBD1,TRBJ1-4,TRBV27,many,CASSLSRTGGEKLFF,TGTGCCAGCAGTTTATCGAGGACAGGGGGAGAAAAACTGTTTTTT
NA,TRBJ1-6,TRBV20-1,many,CSAILGRQGNSPLHF,TGCAGTGCTATCTTGGGCCGGCAGGGTAATTCACCCCTCCACTTT
TRBD2,TRBJ2-7,TRBV5-1,many,CASSWGLAGVQSSSYEQYF,TGCGCCAGCAGCTGGGGACTAGCGGGAGTACAGTCCTCCTCCTACGAGCAGTACTTC
NA,TRBJ2-1,TRBV6-2/TRBV6-3,many,CASRDRTYNEQFF,TGTGCCAGCAGAGACAGAACCTACAATGAGCAGTTCTTC
NA,TRBJ1-1,TRBV4-1,many,CASRGPEAFF,TGCGCCAGCCGGGGACCTGAAGCTTTCTTT
NA,TRBJ1-1,TRBV5-6,NA,CASSFDPTNTEAFF,TGTGCCAGCAGCTTCGACCCGACGAACACTGAAGCTTTCTTT
TRBD2,TRBJ2-3,TRBV6-4,many,CASSASGTSTDTQYF,TGTGCCAGCAGTGCTAGCGGGACTAGCACAGATACGCAGTATTTT
TRBD2,TRBJ2-7,TRBV6-2/TRBV6-3,many,CASSHPRGREASYEQYF,TGTGCCAGCAGCCACCCCCGGGGGCGGGAGGCCTCCTACGAGCAGTACTTC